The entry below gives a single T cell receptor (beta chain) sequence along with its context. Its antigen is undetermined. TCRdb's copy holds only in-frame clones and misses some; the assay was immunoSEQ multiplex PCR. The sample has 90,000 to 130,000 clones, approximately 94% seen once. This sample stems from a study of graft-versus-host responses after intestinal transplantation. About the research overall: Recipients obtained multivisceral, liver-intestinal, or isolated intestinal transplants. Findings and limits, study-wide: In recipient marrow, GvH clones were found, and some appeared first in ileum or blood.

V was pared by 4 bases and J by 8 bases, with 9 bases between. The germline V gene has CDR1 SGHTA and CDR2 FQGNSA. The CDR3 is made up of 11 amino acids. The sequencing used unstimulated CD4+ T cells sorted from spleen or lymph node cells, collected before transplant. V is TRBV7-2 and J is TRBJ2-7, with D unresolved. The TCR originated in a human donor who was the organ donor for an intestinal transplant. CDR3 protein: CASSSLYQQYF. Written as DNA, the CDR3 is TGTGCCAGCAGCTCCTTATACCAGCAGTACTTC.